This T cell receptor beta chain stems from a study of CD8 T cells in ankylosing spondylitis. The study, taken as a whole, reports: Seemingly characteristic of ankylosing spondylitis blood was a TCR beta motif consisting of about 8 highly homologous variants.

5'-RACE, quantitative and with molecular barcodes, yielded the TCR beta libraries. TCRdb re-called the 5' RACE reads through MiXCR, storing one row per CDR3 protein. Here the sample spans 300,000 to 400,000 distinct CDR3 sequences, approximately 10% being singletons. The CDR3 runs to 13 residues. Germline V gene lookup returns CDR1 DFQATT and CDR2 SNEGSKA (reference sequence). The ends were cut back, 1 base at V and 3 bases at J, with 9 bases in the middle. This clonotype was counted a few times. Its specificity is not known. The chain carries TRBV20-1 and TRBJ1-1; perhaps TRBD1 as D (6 bases). The source of this sequence is a female donor with ankylosing spondylitis or in good health (not recorded which). Sequencing used blood, either unsorted or a sorted T cell fraction (not recorded which). CDR3 in DNA: TGCAGTGCTAGAGCAAGGGGGGACACTGAAGCTTTCTTT. This encodes CSARARGDTEAFF.